Reported below is one TCR beta chain. The antigen is not known. The data were obtained in a study of long-term antiretroviral therapy in people with HIV. Across the whole study: Samples from the earliest time points predate the 2015 immediate-ART recommendation by about a decade.

Samples were assayed with immunoSEQ v3.0 at survey level. Researchers set sequencing to target roughly 35,000-55,000 T-cell genomes per sample. Sequencing was performed with immunoSEQ multiplex PCR; in TCRdb, only in-frame clones are kept and a portion is missing. The table has tens of thousands of clones, roughly 93% seen once. Study-level results: Upon ART, diversity increased but remained lower than transplant donor controls.

Per the germline V gene, CDR1 is SGHAT and CDR2 is FQNNGV. Trimming shortened V by 5 bases and J by 7 bases, and 17 bases separated the two germline ends. The CDR3 totals 15 residues. Sequencing was performed on unsorted PBMCs, taken 7.6 years after starting antiretroviral therapy. The genes are TRBV11-2 and TRBJ1-4; the D gene is possibly TRBD1 (6 bases). The TCR was taken from a woman aged 40 to 50 with HIV. The CDR3 DNA reads as TGTGCCAGCAGCCCACAGGGTCTTTCGGGTGAAAAACTGTTTTTT. This gives the protein CASSPQGLSGEKLFF. The entire variable domain, with the rest obtained from reference TRBV11-2 and TRBJ1-4, is as follows: EAGVAQSPRYKIIEKRQSVAFWCNPISGHATLYWYQQILGQGPKLLIQFQNNGVVDDSQLPKDRFSAERLKGVDSTLKIQPAKLEDSAVYLCASSPQGLSGEKLFFGSGTQLSVL.